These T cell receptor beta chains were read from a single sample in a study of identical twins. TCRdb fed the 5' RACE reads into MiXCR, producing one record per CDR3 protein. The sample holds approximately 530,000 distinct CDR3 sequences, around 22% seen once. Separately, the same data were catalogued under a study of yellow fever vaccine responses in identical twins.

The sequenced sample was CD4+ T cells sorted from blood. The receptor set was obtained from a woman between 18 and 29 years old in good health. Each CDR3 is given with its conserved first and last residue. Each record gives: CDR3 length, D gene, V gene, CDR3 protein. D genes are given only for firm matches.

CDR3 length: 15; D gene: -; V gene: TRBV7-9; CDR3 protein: CASSPIAQGYGGYTF
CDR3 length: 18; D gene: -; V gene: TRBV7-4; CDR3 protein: CTSSPFISVAGSYNEQFF
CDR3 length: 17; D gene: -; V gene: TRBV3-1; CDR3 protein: CASSQAGLGGGYNEQFF
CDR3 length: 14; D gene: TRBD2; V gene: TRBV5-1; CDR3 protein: CASSSVAGRETQYF
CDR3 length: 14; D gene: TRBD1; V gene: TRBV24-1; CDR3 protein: CATSDRGDTGELFF
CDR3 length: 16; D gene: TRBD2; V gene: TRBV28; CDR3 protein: CASSPRVAGGLGEQFF
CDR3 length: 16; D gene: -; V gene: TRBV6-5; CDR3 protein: CASRYTATARDSPLHF
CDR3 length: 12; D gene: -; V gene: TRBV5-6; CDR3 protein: CATGRGGNEQFF
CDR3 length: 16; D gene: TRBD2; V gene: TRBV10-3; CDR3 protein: CAISESWGGGNNEQFF
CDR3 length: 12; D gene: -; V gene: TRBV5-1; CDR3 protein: CASSLVGQTQYF
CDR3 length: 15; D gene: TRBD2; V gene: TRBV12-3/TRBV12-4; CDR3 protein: CASSFYPAGSYEQYF
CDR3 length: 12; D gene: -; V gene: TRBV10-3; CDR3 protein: CAIRGREETQYF
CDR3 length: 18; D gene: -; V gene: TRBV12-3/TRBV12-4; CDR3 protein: CASSGYAGWGLAKNIQYF
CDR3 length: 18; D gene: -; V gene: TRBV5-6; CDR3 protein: CASSLEGRPGTAYNEQFF
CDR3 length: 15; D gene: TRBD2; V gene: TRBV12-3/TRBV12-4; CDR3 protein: CASSFGGRASDTQYF
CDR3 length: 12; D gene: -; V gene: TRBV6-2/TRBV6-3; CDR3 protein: CASRRADNEQFF
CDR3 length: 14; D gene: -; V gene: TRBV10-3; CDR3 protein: CAISEATRGETQYF
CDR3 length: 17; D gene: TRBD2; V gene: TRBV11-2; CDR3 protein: CASSQAGLAGLYNEQFF
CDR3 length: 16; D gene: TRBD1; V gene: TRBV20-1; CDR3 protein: CSAPGQGLLSYNEQFF
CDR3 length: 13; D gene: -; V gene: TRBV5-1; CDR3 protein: CASSHETLHTQYF
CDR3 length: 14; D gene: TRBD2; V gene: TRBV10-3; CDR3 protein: CAISRLAGEGELFF
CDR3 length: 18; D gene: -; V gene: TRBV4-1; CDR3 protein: CASSPTYQLTGLKHEQYF
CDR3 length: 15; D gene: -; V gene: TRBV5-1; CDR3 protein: CASSLASYNTGELFF
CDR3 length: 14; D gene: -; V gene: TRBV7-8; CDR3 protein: CASSSGHQIYEQYF
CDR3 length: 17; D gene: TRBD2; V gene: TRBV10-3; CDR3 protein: CAISKGGTSLHTGELFF